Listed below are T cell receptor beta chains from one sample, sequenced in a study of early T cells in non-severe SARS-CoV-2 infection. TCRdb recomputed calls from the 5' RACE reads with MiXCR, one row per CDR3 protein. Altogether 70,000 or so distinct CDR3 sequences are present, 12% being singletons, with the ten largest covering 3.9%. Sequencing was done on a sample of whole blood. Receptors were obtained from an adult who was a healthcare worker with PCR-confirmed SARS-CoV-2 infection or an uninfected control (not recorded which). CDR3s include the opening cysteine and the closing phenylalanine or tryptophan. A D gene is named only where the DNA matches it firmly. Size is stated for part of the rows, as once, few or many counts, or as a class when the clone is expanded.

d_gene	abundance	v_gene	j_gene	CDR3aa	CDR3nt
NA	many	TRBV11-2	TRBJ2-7	CASSLGDASGYF	TGTGCCAGCAGCCTGGGGGACGCCTCCGGGTACTTC
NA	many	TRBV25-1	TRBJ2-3	CASRVGATDTQYF	TGTGCCAGCAGAGTAGGGGCCACAGATACGCAGTATTTT
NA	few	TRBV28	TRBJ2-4	CASSWGGALAKNIQYF	TGTGCCAGCAGTTGGGGGGGGGCGCTAGCCAAAAACATTCAGTACTTC
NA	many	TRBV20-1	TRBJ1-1	CSARGQGEVEAFF	TGCAGTGCTAGAGGCCAAGGGGAGGTTGAAGCTTTCTTT
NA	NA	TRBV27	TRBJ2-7	CASSLYPSVSYEQYF	TGTGCCAGCAGTTTATACCCTAGCGTTTCCTACGAGCAGTACTTC
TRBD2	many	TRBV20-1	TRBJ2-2	CSAHRREDTGELFF	TGCAGTGCCCATCGGCGGGAGGACACCGGGGAGCTGTTTTTT
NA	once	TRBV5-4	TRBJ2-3	CASSFQWTDTQYF	TGTGCCAGCAGCTTTCAATGGACAGATACGCAGTATTTT
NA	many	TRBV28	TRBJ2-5	CASSLRGQGSGETQYF	TGTGCCAGCAGTTTACGGGGCCAGGGATCGGGGGAGACCCAGTACTTC
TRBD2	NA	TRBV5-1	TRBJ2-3	CASSLAPLAGVADTQYF	TGCGCCAGCAGCTTGGCCCCCCTAGCGGGCGTGGCAGATACGCAGTATTTT
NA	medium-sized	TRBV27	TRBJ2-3	CASRPGTLFTDTQYF	TGTGCCAGCAGACCCGGGACACTATTCACAGATACGCAGTATTTT
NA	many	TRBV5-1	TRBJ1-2	CASSLRSGNYGYTF	TGCGCCAGCAGCTTGCGCTCGGGGAACTATGGCTACACCTTC
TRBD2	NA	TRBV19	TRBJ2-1	CASSLSGSSTNEQFF	TGTGCCAGTAGCCTTAGCGGGTCTTCGACTAATGAGCAGTTCTTC
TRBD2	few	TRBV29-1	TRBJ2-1	CSAPSGSFDNEQFF	TGCAGCGCCCCTAGCGGGAGTTTCGACAATGAGCAGTTCTTC
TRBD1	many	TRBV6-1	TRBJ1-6	CASSETGGSGSPLHF	TGTGCCAGCAGCGAAACAGGGGGATCGGGTTCACCCCTCCACTTT
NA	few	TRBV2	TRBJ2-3	CASSEWAATDTQYF	TGTGCCAGCAGTGAATGGGCAGCCACAGATACGCAGTATTTT
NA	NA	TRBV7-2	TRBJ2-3	CASSLASQDTQYF	TGTGCCAGCAGCTTAGCCTCGCAAGATACGCAGTATTTT
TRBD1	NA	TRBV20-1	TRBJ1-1	CSATQGADTEAFF	TGCAGTGCTACACAGGGGGCTGACACTGAAGCTTTCTTT
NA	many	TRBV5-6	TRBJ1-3	CASSFSGNTIYF	TGTGCCAGCAGCTTTTCGGGAAACACCATATATTTT
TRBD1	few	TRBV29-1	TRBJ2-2	CSVGAGQGGWSDTGELFF	TGCAGCGTTGGTGCGGGACAGGGTGGATGGTCGGACACCGGGGAGCTGTTTTTT
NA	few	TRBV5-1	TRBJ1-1	CASSLAGGAGTEAFF	TGCGCCAGCAGCTTGGCGGGGGGCGCGGGCACTGAAGCTTTCTTT